Listed here is a single TCR beta chain. Its matching antigen is unknown. This record comes from a study of Ad26.COV2.S vaccination and SARS-CoV-2 variants. Across the whole study: Dosing was one shot or two shots 56 days apart. Study findings and constraints: It was vaccine recipients, not placebo recipients, who had the higher spike-specific TCR breadth.

TCRdb's copy holds only in-frame clones and misses some; the assay was immunoSEQ multiplex PCR. The sample shows over 400,000 clones, nearly 90% of them seen only once. The CDR3 consists of 17 residues. Germline V CDR1 and CDR2: SEHNR, FQNEAQ (reference sequence). The J segment lost 0 bases and the V segment lost 0 bases, leaving 5 bases of the junction unmatched. Treatment noted: approximately 18 received Ad26.COV2.S at low or high dose, single or two shots; several received placebo; per-sample allocation not given. The investigators took samples on day 63 after the first vaccine or placebo injection. Donor was an adult aged 18-55 years in Boston.

This sequence joins TRBV7-9 and TRBJ2-5; 9 nucleotides align to TRBD2. The sample consisted of peripheral blood, taken in a trial of Ad26.COV2.S vaccine versus placebo. The sequence derives from a person aged 18 to 59 who received the Ad26.COV2.S COVID-19 vaccine or a placebo. CDR3 DNA sequence: TGTGCCAGCAGCTTAGCGCGGGTAGCGGGGGACCAAGAGACCCAGTACTTC. It translates to CASSLARVAGDQETQYF. Looking up the rest from reference TRBV7-9 and TRBJ2-5 gives the full variable domain: DTGVSQNPRHKITKRGQNVTFRCDPISEHNRLYWYRQTLGQGPEFLTYFQNEAQLEKSRLLSDRFSAERPKGSFSTLEIQRTEQGDSAMYLCASSLARVAGDQETQYFGPGTRLLVL.